At least ten counts were recorded for the clone carrying this TCR beta chain. Its cognate antigen is unknown. These data are taken from a study of regulatory T cells in long-lasting Graves disease. Study-level results: Persistent disease preferred TRBV28, TRBJ1-2 and TRBJ2-5; new disease, TRBV20-1 and TRBJ2-1. Those with persistent Graves' had less TCR diversity than newly diagnosed patients. In persistent patients, shared public clonotypes (roughly 2,800) outnumbered those in new patients (roughly 1,000).

The CDR3 has 14 residues. Trimming cost V 0 bases and J 9 bases; bases outside gene matches: 6. Time point described: newly diagnosed GD, antithyroid drugs for less than 3 months. RNA from PBMCs was the source of the TCR library. Sequencing libraries for TCR beta were prepared with iRepertoire HTBI primers and Arm-PCR of CDR3 regions. TCRdb processed the multiplex PCR reads anew with MiXCR; each CDR3 protein has one entry. The sample has 350,000 to 450,000 distinct CDR3 sequences; under 15% are singletons. This sample was also put to use in a study of T cells in Graves' hyperthyroidism and ophthalmopathy. From that study: A set of HTBI primers served as the primers for a first-round RT-PCR of the TCR CDR3.

Sequenced here: peripheral blood mononuclear cells (PBMCs), sampled at new diagnosis, from a patient treated with antithyroid drugs. The TCR originated in a woman aged 25 to 39 with Graves disease. The chain is built from TRBV12-3 or TRBV12-4 and TRBJ2-7; 9 nucleotides align to TRBD1. This chain's CDR3 is CASSLAGQGGPQYF. DNA of the CDR3: TGTGCCAGCAGTTTAGCGGGACAGGGTGGGCCGCAGTACTTC.